This T cell receptor beta chain was observed in a study of glioma-infiltrating T cells. This CDR3 contains 13 residues. The ends were cut back, 1 base at V and 6 bases at J, with 8 bases in the middle. Germline lookup yields CDR1 SGHTA and CDR2 FQGNSA. This clonotype was recorded many times. Amplification of TCR alpha and beta CDR3 regions from RNA used iRepertoire nested multiplex PCR. For one-step reverse transcription and amplification, 100-400 ng of tissue mRNA or PBMC total RNA was used. One entry per CDR3 protein, called by TCRdb with MiXCR from the multiplex PCR reads. The table has 100,000 to 150,000 distinct CDR3 sequences, about 22% seen once; the top ten hold 27%.

V gene TRBV7-2 combines with J gene TRBJ2-3; D call uncertain. Source material: glioma tissue, nonneoplastic brain tissue, or PBMCs (not recorded which). The sequence came from a human donor with low-grade glioma or glioblastoma, undergoing nonglioma brain surgery, or in good health (not recorded which). The CDR3 DNA follows: TGTGCCAGCAGCTTAGTAGCCGGCGATACGCAGTATTTT. Protein: CASSLVAGDTQYF. The variable domain in full, with the rest retrieved from reference TRBV7-2 and TRBJ2-3, is GAGVSQSPSNKVTEKGKDVELRCDPISGHTALYWYRQSLGQGLEFLIYFQGNSAPDKSGLPSDRFSAERTGGSVSTLTIQRTQQEDSAVYLCASSLVAGDTQYFGPGTRLTVL.